Here is one TCR beta chain with its context. These data are taken from a study of T cell responses to AZD1222 COVID-19 vaccine. The method was immunoSEQ multiplex PCR; TCRdb's version includes in-frame clones alone and lacks a portion of them. The table has about 110,000 clones, 90% seen once; the top ten hold approximately 8%. The sequencing used peripheral blood, collected 28 days after the second AZD1222 dose. The clonotype comes from an adult who received the AZD1222 COVID-19 vaccine.

CDR3 nucleotide sequence: TGTGCCAGCTCACCCCCAGGGGCTTTGGAGGAGCAGTTCTTC. It encodes CASSPPGALEEQFF. The chain combines TRBV18 with TRBJ2-1, with D perhaps TRBD1 (6 bases). CDR1 and CDR2 from the germline V gene are KGHSH and LQKENI. The length of the CDR3 is 14 residues. Trimming removed 3 bases from V and 10 bases from J, with 16 bases in between.